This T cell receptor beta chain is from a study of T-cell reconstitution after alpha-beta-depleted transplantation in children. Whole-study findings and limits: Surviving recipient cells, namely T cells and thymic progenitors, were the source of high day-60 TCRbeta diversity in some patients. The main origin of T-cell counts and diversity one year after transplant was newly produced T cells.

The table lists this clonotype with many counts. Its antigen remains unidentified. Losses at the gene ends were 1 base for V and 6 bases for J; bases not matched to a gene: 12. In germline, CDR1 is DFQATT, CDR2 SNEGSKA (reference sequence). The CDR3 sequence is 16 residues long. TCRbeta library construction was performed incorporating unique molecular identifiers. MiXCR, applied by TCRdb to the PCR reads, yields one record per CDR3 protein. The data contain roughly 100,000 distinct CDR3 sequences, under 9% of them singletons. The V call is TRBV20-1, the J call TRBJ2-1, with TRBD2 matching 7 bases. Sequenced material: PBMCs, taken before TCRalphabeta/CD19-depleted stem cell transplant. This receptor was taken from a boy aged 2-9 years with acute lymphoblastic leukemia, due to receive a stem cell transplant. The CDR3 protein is CSARGLASPFSNEQFF. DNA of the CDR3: TGCAGTGCTAGAGGACTAGCCTCCCCCTTCTCCAATGAGCAGTTCTTC.